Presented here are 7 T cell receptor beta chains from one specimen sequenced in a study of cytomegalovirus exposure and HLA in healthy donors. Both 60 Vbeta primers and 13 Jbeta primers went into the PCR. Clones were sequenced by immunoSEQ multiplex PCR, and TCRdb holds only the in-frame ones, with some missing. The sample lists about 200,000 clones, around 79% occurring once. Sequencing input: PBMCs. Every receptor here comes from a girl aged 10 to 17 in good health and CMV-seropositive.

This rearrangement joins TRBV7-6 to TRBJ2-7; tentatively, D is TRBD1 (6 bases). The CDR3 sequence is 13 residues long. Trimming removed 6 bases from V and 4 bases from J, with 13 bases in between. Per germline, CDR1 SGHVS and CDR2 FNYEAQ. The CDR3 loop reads CASSKDSLYEQYF. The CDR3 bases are TGTGCCAGCAGTAAGGACAGTCTATACGAGCAGTACTTC. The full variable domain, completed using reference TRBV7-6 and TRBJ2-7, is GAGVSQSPRYKVTKRGQDVALRCDPISGHVSLYWYRQALGQGPEFLTYFNYEAQQDKSGLPNDRFSAERPEGSISTLTIQRTEQRDSAMYRCASSKDSLYEQYFGPGTRLTVT.

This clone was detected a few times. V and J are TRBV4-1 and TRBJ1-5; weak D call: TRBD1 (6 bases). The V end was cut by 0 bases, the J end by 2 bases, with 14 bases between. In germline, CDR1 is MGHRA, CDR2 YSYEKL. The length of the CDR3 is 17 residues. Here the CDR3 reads CASSQDQGIYRNQPQHF. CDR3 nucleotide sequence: TGCGCCAGCAGCCAAGACCAGGGGATTTATCGCAATCAGCCCCAGCATTTT.

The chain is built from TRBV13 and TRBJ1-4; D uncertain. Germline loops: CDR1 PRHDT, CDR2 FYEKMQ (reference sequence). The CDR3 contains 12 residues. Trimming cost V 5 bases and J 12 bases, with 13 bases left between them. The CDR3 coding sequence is TGTGCCAGCAGCATTACCCGGGAGCAACTGTTTTTT. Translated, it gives CASSITREQLFF. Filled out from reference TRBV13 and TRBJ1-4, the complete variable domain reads AAGVIQSPRHLIKEKRETATLKCYPIPRHDTVYWYQQGPGQDPQFLISFYEKMQSDKGSIPDRFSAQQFSDYHSELNMSSLELGDSALYFCASSITREQLFFGSGTQLSVL.

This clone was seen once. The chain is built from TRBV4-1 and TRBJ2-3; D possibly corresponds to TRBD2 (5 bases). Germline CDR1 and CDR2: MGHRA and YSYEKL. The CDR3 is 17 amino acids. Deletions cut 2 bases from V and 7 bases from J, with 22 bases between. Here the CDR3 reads CASSQPKRTFPGNTQYF. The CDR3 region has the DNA TGCGCCAGCAGCCAACCCAAGAGGACTTTTCCGGGTAATACGCAGTATTTT.

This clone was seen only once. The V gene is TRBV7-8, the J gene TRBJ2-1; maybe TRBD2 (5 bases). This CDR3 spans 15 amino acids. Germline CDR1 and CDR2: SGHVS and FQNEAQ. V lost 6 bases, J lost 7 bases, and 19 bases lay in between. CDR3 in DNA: TGTGCCAGCAGAATTGCAGGCGTCCTAGCAAATGAGCAGTTCTTC. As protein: CASRIAGVLANEQFF.

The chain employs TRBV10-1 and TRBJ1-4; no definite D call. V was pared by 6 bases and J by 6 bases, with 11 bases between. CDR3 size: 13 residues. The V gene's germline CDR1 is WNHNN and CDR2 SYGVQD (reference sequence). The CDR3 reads CASSETTDEKLFF. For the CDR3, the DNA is TGCGCCAGCAGCGAGACCACAGATGAAAAACTGTTTTTT.

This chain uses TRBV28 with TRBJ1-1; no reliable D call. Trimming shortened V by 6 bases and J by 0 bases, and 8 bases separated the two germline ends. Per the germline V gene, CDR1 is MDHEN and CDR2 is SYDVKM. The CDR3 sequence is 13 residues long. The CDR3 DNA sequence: TGTGCCAGCAGAAACCAGTTGAACACTGAAGCTTTCTTT. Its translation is CASRNQLNTEAFF.